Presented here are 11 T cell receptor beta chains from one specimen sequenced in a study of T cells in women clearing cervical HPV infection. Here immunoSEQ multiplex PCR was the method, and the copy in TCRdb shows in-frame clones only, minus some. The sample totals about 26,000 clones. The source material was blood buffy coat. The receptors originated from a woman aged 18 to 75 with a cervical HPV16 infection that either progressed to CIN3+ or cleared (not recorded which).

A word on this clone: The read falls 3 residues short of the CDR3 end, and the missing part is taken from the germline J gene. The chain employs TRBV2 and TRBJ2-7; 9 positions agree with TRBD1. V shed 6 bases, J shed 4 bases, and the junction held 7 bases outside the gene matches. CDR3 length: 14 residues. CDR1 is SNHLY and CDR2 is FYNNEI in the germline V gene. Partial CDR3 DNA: TGTGCCAGCAGCCAGACAGGGGGGAGGTACGAG. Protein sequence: CASSQTGGRYE. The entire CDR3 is CASSQTGGRYEQYF.

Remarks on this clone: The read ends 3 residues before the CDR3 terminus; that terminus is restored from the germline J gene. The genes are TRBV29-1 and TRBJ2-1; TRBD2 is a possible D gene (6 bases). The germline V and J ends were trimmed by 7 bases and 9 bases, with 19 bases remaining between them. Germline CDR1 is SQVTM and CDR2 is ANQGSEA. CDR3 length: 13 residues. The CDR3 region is CSGQGTGAGEQFF. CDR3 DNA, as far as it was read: TGCAGCGGCCAAGGGACTGGCGCCGGTGAG.

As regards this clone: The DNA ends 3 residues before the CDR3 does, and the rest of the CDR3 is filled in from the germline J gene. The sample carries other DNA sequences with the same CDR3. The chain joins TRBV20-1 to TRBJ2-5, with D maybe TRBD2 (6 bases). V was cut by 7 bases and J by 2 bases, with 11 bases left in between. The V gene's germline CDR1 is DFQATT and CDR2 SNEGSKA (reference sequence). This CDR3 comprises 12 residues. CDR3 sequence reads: CSGWTIQETQYF. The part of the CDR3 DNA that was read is TGCAGTGGTTGGACTATACAAGAGACC.

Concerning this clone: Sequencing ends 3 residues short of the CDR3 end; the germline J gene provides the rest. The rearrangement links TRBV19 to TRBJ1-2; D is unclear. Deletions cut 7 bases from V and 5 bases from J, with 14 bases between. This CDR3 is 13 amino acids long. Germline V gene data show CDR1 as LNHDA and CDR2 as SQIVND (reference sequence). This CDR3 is CASKVGLLYGYTF. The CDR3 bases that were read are TGTGCCAGTAAAGTGGGCCTGCTTTATGGC.

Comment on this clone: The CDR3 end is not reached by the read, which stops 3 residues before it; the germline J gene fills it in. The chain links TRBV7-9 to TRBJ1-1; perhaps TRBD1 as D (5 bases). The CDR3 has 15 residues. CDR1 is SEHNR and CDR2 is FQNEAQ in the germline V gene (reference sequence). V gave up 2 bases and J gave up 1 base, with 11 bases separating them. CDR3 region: CASSLHETENTEAFF. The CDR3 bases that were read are TGTGCCAGCAGCTTACATGAGACAGAGAACACTGAA. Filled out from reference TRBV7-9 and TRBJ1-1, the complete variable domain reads DTGVSQNPRHKITKRGQNVTFRCDPISEHNRLYWYRQTLGQGPEFLTYFQNEAQLEKSRLLSDRFSAERPKGSFSTLEIQRTEQGDSAMYLCASSLHETENTEAFFGQGTRLTVV.

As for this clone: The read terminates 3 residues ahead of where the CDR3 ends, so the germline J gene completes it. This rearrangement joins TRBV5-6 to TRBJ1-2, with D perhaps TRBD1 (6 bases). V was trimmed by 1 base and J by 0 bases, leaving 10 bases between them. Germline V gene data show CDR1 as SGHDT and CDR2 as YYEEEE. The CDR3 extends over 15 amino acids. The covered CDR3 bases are TGTGCCAGCAGCTTGCGGGACATAGCTAACTATGGC. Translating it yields CASSLRDIANYG. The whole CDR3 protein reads CASSLRDIANYGYTF.

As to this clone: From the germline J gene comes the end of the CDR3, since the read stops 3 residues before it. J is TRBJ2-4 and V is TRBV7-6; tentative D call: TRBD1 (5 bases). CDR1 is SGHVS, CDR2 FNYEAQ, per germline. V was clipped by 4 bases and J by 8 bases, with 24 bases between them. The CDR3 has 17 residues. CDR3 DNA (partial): TGTGCCAGCAGCTCCGTCAAATCAGGGTATGGTGGGGACATT. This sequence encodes CASSSVKSGYGGDI. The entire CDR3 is CASSSVKSGYGGDIQYF. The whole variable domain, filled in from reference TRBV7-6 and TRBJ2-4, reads GAGVSQSPRYKVTKRGQDVALRCDPISGHVSLYWYRQALGQGPEFLTYFNYEAQQDKSGLPNDRFSAERPEGSISTLTIQRTEQRDSAMYRCASSSVKSGYGGDIQYFGAGTRLSVL.

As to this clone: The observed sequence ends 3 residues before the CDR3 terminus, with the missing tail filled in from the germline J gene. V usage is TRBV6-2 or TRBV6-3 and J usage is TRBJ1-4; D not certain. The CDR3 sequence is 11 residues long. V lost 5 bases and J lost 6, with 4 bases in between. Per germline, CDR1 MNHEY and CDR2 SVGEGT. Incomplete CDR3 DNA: TGTGCCAGCAGTCCAGATGAAAAA. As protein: CASSPDEK. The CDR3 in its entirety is CASSPDEKLFF.

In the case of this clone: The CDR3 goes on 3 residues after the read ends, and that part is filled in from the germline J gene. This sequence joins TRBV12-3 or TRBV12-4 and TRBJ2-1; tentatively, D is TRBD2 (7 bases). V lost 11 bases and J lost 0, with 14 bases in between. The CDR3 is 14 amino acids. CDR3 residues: CAGGAGSSYNEQFF. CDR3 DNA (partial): TGTGCCGGGGGGGCAGGTAGCTCCTACAATGAG.

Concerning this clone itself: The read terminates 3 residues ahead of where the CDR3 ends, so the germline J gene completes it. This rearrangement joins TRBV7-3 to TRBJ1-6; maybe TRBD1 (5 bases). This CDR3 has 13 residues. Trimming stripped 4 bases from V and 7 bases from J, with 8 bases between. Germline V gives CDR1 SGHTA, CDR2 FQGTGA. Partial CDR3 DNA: TGTGCCAGCAGCTCCTCAGGGAATTCACCC. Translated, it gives CASSSSGNSP. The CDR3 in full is CASSSSGNSPLHF.

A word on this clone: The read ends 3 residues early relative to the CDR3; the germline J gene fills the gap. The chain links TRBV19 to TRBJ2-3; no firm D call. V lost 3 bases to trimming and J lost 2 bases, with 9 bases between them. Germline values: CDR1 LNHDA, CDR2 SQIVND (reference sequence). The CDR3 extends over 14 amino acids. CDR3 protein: CASSIAGDTDTQYF. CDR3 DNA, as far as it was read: TGTGCCAGTAGTATCGCAGGAGACACAGATACG.